Presented here are 22 T cell receptor beta chains from one specimen sequenced in a study of blood T cell repertoires in COVID-19. Clones were read by immunoSEQ multiplex PCR, and TCRdb kept only the in-frame ones, dropping some. The sample yields roughly 310,000 clones, approximately 87% seen once. Material for sequencing was peripheral blood. The source of these receptors is a woman aged 45-65 years with active or convalescent COVID-19.

The V and J genes are TRBV5-1 and TRBJ1-2, with a tentative D call TRBD1 (6 bases). With 4 bases removed from V and 8 bases from J, the gap between germline ends came to 21 bases. This CDR3 contains 15 residues. Germline CDR1 reads SGHRS; CDR2 reads YFSETQ. CDR3 in amino acids: CASSTGQNPIEGYTF. CDR3 nucleotide sequence: TGCGCCAGCAGCACCGGACAGAACCCGATTGAAGGCTACACCTTC.

The rearrangement uses TRBV5-1 and TRBJ1-4; D might be TRBD1 (6 bases). CDR1 and CDR2 (germline): SGHRS, YFSETQ. V lost 3 bases, J lost 5 bases, and 23 bases lay in between. The CDR3 covers 18 residues. The CDR3 spells CASSSATGVAGGNEKLFF. CDR3 sequence (DNA): TGCGCCAGCAGCTCGGCGACAGGTGTCGCGGGGGGGAATGAAAAACTGTTTTTT. The full variable domain, rest sourced from reference TRBV5-1 and TRBJ1-4, is KAGVTQTPRYLIKTRGQQVTLSCSPISGHRSVSWYQQTPGQGLQFLFEYFSETQRNKGNFPGRFSGRQFSNSRSEMNVSTLELGDSALYLCASSSATGVAGGNEKLFFGSGTQLSVL.

Worth noting for this clone: Its ends do not fully match the called genes, so a read error is possible. This chain joins TRBV28 and TRBJ2-1; D is perhaps TRBD1 (5 bases). The germline CDR1 and CDR2 sequences are MDHEN and SYDVKM. The CDR3 spans 14 residues. The CDR3 is CASSRWGSNNEQFF. CDR3 in DNA: TGTGCCAGCAGTCGCTGGGGCTCCAACAATGAGCAGTTCTTC.

J is TRBJ2-5 and V is TRBV9; TRBD1 might be the D (5 bases). CDR3 length: 14 amino acids. The germline CDR1 and CDR2 sequences are SGDLS and YYNGEE. V was pared by 0 bases and J by 5 bases, with 11 bases between. CDR3 in amino acids: CASSVDRPGETQYF. The CDR3 bases are TGTGCCAGCAGCGTAGATCGACCAGGGGAGACCCAGTACTTC.

V and J are TRBV6-2 or TRBV6-3 and TRBJ2-3, with TRBD1 matching 9 bases. This CDR3 spans 16 amino acids. The germline gives CDR1 MNHEY, CDR2 SVGEGT. V lost 5 bases to trimming and J lost 2 bases; unmatched junction nucleotides: 8. The CDR3 region is CASSTNRDRVTDTQYF. CDR3 sequence (DNA): TGTGCCAGCAGTACGAATCGGGACAGGGTCACAGATACGCAGTATTTT.

The chain carries TRBV30 and TRBJ1-4; 7 bases align to TRBD1. Trimming at V came to 3 bases and at J to 7 bases, leaving 5 bases not matched to a gene. Germline CDR1 reads GTSNPN; CDR2 reads SVGIG (reference sequence). This CDR3 is 13 amino acids long. Written as DNA, the CDR3 is TGTGCCTGGAGGGCAGGGGGAAGTGAAAAACTGTTTTTT. Translating it yields CAWRAGGSEKLFF.

This clone was observed a few times. The genes are TRBV28 and TRBJ2-7; 7 nucleotides agree with TRBD1. The germline CDR1 and CDR2 sequences are MDHEN and SYDVKM. V shed 6 bases and J 1 base; nucleotides not matched to a gene: 9. The CDR3 loop spans 15 amino acids. Here the CDR3 DNA reads TGTGCCAGCAGCAAGAGACAGGGCAAGTCCTACGAGCAGTACTTC. Amino acids: CASSKRQGKSYEQYF. The full variable domain, its missing parts supplied by reference TRBV28 and TRBJ2-7, is DVKVTQSSRYLVKRTGEKVFLECVQDMDHENMFWYRQDPGLGLRLIYFSYDVKMKEKGDIPEGYSVSREKKERFSLILESASTNQTSMYLCASSKRQGKSYEQYFGPGTRLTVT.

DNA for the CDR3: TGTGCCAGCAGCGTAGGGCGGGGGGAGTACCAAGAGACCCAGTACTTC. This translates into CASSVGRGEYQETQYF. The chain couples TRBV9 to TRBJ2-5, with TRBD2 matching over 8 bases. The V gene end was trimmed by 0 bases and the J gene end by 0 bases; junction bases not matched to a gene: 4. CDR1 is SGDLS and CDR2 is YYNGEE in the germline V gene. This CDR3 is built from 16 residues.

The genes are TRBV7-6 and TRBJ2-7, with 10 bases that match TRBD1. The V and J ends lost 3 bases and 2 bases, in that order; junction bases with no gene match: 7. Germline V gene sequence: CDR1 SGHVS, CDR2 FNYEAQ. The CDR3 extends over 16 amino acids. The CDR3 region is CASSLQRDRGPYEQYF. The CDR3 DNA reads as TGTGCCAGCAGCTTGCAACGGGACAGGGGTCCCTACGAGCAGTACTTC.

The CDR3: CASSFDVTGDSNYGYTF. The CDR3 nucleotides are TGTGCCAGCAGCTTTGATGTAACAGGGGACAGCAATTATGGCTACACCTTC. The chain has TRBV7-2 and TRBJ1-2; 7 bases fit TRBD1. The CDR3 has 17 amino acids. CDR1 and CDR2 (germline): SGHTA, FQGNSA. With V trimmed by 3 bases and J by 5 bases, 15 bases remained unmatched.

This chain joins TRBV4-3 and TRBJ2-1; D is perhaps TRBD1 (6 bases). The CDR3 runs to 13 residues. Germline V gene lookup returns CDR1 LGHNA and CDR2 YSLEER. Trimming shortened V by 5 bases and J by 3 bases, and 8 bases separated the two germline ends. CDR3 loop: CASSSGHYNEQFF. The CDR3 DNA reads as TGCGCCAGCAGCTCGGGACACTACAATGAGCAGTTCTTC.

This rearrangement joins TRBV6-5 to TRBJ1-1; 7 bases agree with TRBD1. The CDR3 runs to 15 residues. With V trimmed by 6 bases and J by 1 base, 8 bases remained unmatched. Germline loops: CDR1 MNHEY, CDR2 SVGAGI. In nucleotides, the CDR3 is TGTGCCAGCAGACTAAACAGGGGCCGGAACACTGAAGCTTTCTTT. This encodes CASRLNRGRNTEAFF.

This clone showed up just a few times. This sequence joins TRBV7-3 and TRBJ2-7; D perhaps matches TRBD1 (8 bases). Germline assignment: CDR1 SGHTA and CDR2 FQGTGA. The CDR3 covers 15 residues. Trimming pared 5 bases from V and 5 bases from J, leaving 19 bases between. CDR3 residues: CASSSGTGLEDEQYF. DNA of the CDR3: TGTGCCAGCAGCAGCGGGACAGGCCTCGAGGACGAGCAGTACTTC.

This clone was recorded only once. The V gene is TRBV27, the J gene TRBJ1-3, with 7 bases fitting TRBD1. The germline V gene has CDR1 MNHEY and CDR2 SMNVEV (reference sequence). V dropped 5 bases and J dropped 1; count of bases not matched to a gene: 11. CDR3 length: 17 amino acids. This chain's CDR3 is CASSPVGQPRSGNTIYF. The CDR3 nucleotides read TGTGCCAGCAGTCCCGTGGGACAGCCGCGTTCTGGAAACACCATATATTTT.

The rearrangement uses TRBV28 and TRBJ2-2, with TRBD2 matching 11 bases. The germline V gene has CDR1 MDHEN and CDR2 SYDVKM. The J segment lost 3 bases and the V segment lost 1 base, leaving 7 bases of the junction unmatched. The CDR3 sequence is 18 residues long. Here the CDR3 reads CASSLSLAGGGYTGELFF. In DNA form, the CDR3 reads TGTGCCAGCAGTTTATCTCTAGCGGGAGGAGGGTACACCGGGGAGCTGTTTTTT.

This chain uses TRBV7-9 with TRBJ1-1; no reliable D call. Germline CDR1 reads SEHNR; CDR2 reads FQNEAQ (reference sequence). The CDR3 is 14 residues long. Trimming stripped 4 bases from V and 1 base from J, with 10 bases between. In DNA form, the CDR3 reads TGTGCCAGCAGCTCCGAGTCAGGGAACACTGAAGCTTTCTTT. This sequence encodes CASSSESGNTEAFF.

V usage is TRBV5-1 and J usage is TRBJ1-4; 8 bases agree with TRBD1. CDR1 is SGHRS, CDR2 YFSETQ, per germline. The length of the CDR3 is 17 residues. The junction had 12 bases not matched to a gene; V was cut back by 4 bases and J by 4 bases. The CDR3 region has the DNA TGCGCCAGCAGCAGAAGGGACAGGAGAGCAATTAATGAAAAACTGTTTTTT. It codes for CASSRRDRRAINEKLFF.

The V call is TRBV27, the J call TRBJ2-3, with D possibly matching TRBD2 (6 bases). Germline CDR1 MNHEY, CDR2 SMNVEV (reference sequence). The CDR3 has 15 amino acids. Trimming left V 0 bases short and J 7 bases short, with 14 bases between. CDR3 in amino acids: CASSLSGGGTYTQYF. Written as DNA, the CDR3 is TGTGCCAGCAGTTTATCGGGGGGAGGTACTTATACGCAGTATTTT.

The rearrangement uses TRBV29-1 and TRBJ1-2, with D perhaps matching TRBD1 (5 bases). Trimming cost V 7 bases and J 0 bases, with 15 bases left between them. In germline, CDR1 is SQVTM, CDR2 ANQGSEA. This CDR3 contains 14 residues. CDR3 sequence (DNA): TGCAGCGCCCATGGCCTAGGGGCTAACTATGGCTACACCTTC. Protein: CSAHGLGANYGYTF.

The chain combines TRBV30 with TRBJ2-7; 8 bases map to TRBD1. From germline, CDR1 is GTSNPN and CDR2 SVGIG (reference sequence). The V gene end was trimmed by 6 bases and the J gene end by 0 bases; junction bases not matched to a gene: 7. The CDR3 extends over 14 amino acids. CDR3 coding DNA: TGTGCCTGTTCTTTAGGACAGGGCTCCTACGAGCAGTACTTC. This sequence encodes CACSLGQGSYEQYF.

This clone has more than one count but fewer than ten. The J gene is TRBJ1-1, the V gene TRBV5-6, with unresolved D. The CDR3 contains 13 residues. CDR1 SGHDT and CDR2 YYEEEE come from the germline V gene. V dropped 4 bases and J dropped 2 bases, with 9 bases sitting between them. CDR3 amino acids: CASSPGVNTEAFF. CDR3 nucleotide sequence: TGTGCCAGCAGCCCCGGGGTTAACACTGAAGCTTTCTTT.

This chain joins TRBV18 and TRBJ2-7, with TRBD2 matching over 7 bases. V dropped 1 base and J dropped 2; count of bases not matched to a gene: 5. Germline V lookup: CDR1 KGHSH, CDR2 LQKENI. This CDR3 spans 15 amino acids. This CDR3 is CASSPRGRATYEQYF. The CDR3 DNA reads as TGTGCCAGCTCACCACGCGGGAGAGCCACCTACGAGCAGTACTTC.